A selection of T cell receptor beta chains follows, all from one sample in a study of blood T cell repertoires in COVID-19. TCRdb's table, derived via immunoSEQ multiplex PCR, lists solely in-frame clones and lacks some. The sample holds 250,000 to 350,000 clones, 85% to 90% seen once. Sample: PBMCs or T cells enriched from blood (not recorded which). The receptors come from a woman aged 45 to 65 who had been exposed to COVID-19. CDR3s include the opening cysteine and the closing phenylalanine or tryptophan. D genes are given only for firm matches. Expanded clones get a size class; other rows say once, few or many, or leave the size out.

J gene,D gene,V gene,clone size,CDR3 DNA,CDR3 protein
TRBJ2-1,-,TRBV6-5,once,TGTGCCAGCAGGAGGGTAGGCTACAATGAGCAGTTCTTC,CASRRVGYNEQFF
TRBJ2-2,-,TRBV3-1/TRBV3-2,-,TGTGCCAGCAGCCAAGTGGGTCAGAGGAGGACCGGGGAGCTGTTTTTT,CASSQVGQRRTGELFF
TRBJ1-6,-,TRBV7-6,-,TGTGCCAGCAGCTCCACTTATAATTCACCCCTCCACTTT,CASSSTYNSPLHF
TRBJ1-1,-,TRBV5-1,few,TGCGCCAGCAGCTTAAACGGGCAGGGCATGAACACTGAAGCTTTCTTT,CASSLNGQGMNTEAFF
TRBJ2-4,TRBD2,TRBV28,-,TGTGCCAGCAGCCTCCGGGGGGGTGGCAAAAACATTCAGTACTTC,CASSLRGGGKNIQYF
TRBJ1-3,-,TRBV9,few,TGTGCCAGCAGCGAGCTCGTCGGAAACACCATATATTTT,CASSELVGNTIYF
TRBJ1-5,TRBD1,TRBV28,-,TGTGCCAGCAGCAAGAACAGGGGACAGCCCCAGCATTTT,CASSKNRGQPQHF
TRBJ2-5,-,TRBV10-2,-,TGCGCCAGCCTCGCGGGGGCGGGGGTGGTGGAGACCCAGTACTTC,CASLAGAGVVETQYF
TRBJ1-5,-,TRBV28,once,TGTGCCAGCAGTTTAAGACAAGCCCCGTATAGCAATCAGCCCCAGCATTTT,CASSLRQAPYSNQPQHF
TRBJ1-1,TRBD1,TRBV27,-,TGTGCCAGCAGTTCTCAGGGGGTTGAAGGTGAAGCTTTCTTT,CASSSQGVEGEAFF
TRBJ1-4,-,TRBV28,-,TGTGCCAGCAGTTTATTTGACCGTGCGGGGAGAGGTGAAAAACTGTTTTTT,CASSLFDRAGRGEKLFF
TRBJ1-1,-,TRBV30,-,TGTGCCTGGTACTTCAGGGCCGGCACTGAAGCTTTCTTT,CAWYFRAGTEAFF
TRBJ2-7,-,TRBV21-1,once,TGTGCCAGCAGCATATCAGCGGGGGGGCCCCAGGAGCAGTACTTC,CASSISAGGPQEQYF
TRBJ1-3,-,TRBV30,-,TGTGCCTGGAGCGACAGTCCGACTGGAAACACCATATATTTT,CAWSDSPTGNTIYF
TRBJ2-6,TRBD1,TRBV23-1,-,TGCGCCAGCAGACGACACAGGGGAAGTGGGGCCAACGTCCTGACTTTC,CASRRHRGSGANVLTF
TRBJ2-3,-,TRBV11-2,-,TGTGCCAGCAGCTTAGGGAGGGGGGGTGGCACAGATACGCAGTATTTT,CASSLGRGGGTDTQYF
TRBJ1-6,TRBD1,TRBV29-1,-,TGCAGCGTGACAACAGGGGCAGGTTCACCCCTCCACTTT,CSVTTGAGSPLHF
TRBJ1-2,TRBD1,TRBV18,-,TGTGCCAGCTCACCTGACAGGGTCCCCTATGGCTACACCTTC,CASSPDRVPYGYTF
TRBJ1-5,TRBD1,TRBV7-2,-,TGTGCCAGCACCGTGACAGGGACTAGCAATCAGCCCCAGCATTTT,CASTVTGTSNQPQHF
TRBJ2-3,TRBD1,TRBV30,once,TGTGCCTGGAGTGCGGGGACAGGGATAAGCACAGATACGCAGTATTTT,CAWSAGTGISTDTQYF
TRBJ2-7,-,TRBV12-3/TRBV12-4,-,TGTGCCAGCAGCCGTACCTACGAGCAGTACTTC,CASSRTYEQYF
TRBJ1-2,TRBD1,TRBV4-1,-,TGCGCCAGCAGCCAAGTTGGGGACAGCCAGAGGTATGGCTACACCTTC,CASSQVGDSQRYGYTF
TRBJ1-5,-,TRBV10-3,-,TGTGCCATCAGTGAGTCAGGAGGAGGCAATCAGCCCCAGCATTTT,CAISESGGGNQPQHF